Below, 6 T cell receptor beta chains from the same sample are listed, as sequenced in a study of T cell responses to AZD1222 COVID-19 vaccine. Clones were read by immunoSEQ multiplex PCR, and TCRdb kept only the in-frame ones, dropping some. There are about 100,000 clones in the sample; approximately 87% occur only once, and less than 3.5% lies in the top ten. The sequencing here drew on peripheral blood, taken on day 0 of AZD1222 vaccination. These receptors were obtained from an adult in good health.

DNA for the CDR3: TGTGCCAGCTCACCACTAGCCGGACTAGCGGGGACCGGTGCAGATACGCAGTATTTT. Residues: CASSPLAGLAGTGADTQYF. The chain employs TRBV18 and TRBJ2-3, with 12 bases lining up with TRBD2. This CDR3 is 19 amino acids long. The junction had 12 bases not matched to a gene; V was cut back by 1 base and J by 4 bases. Looked up from germline, CDR1 is KGHSH and CDR2 is LQKENI.

The chain carries TRBV3-1 (or the pseudogene TRBV3-2) and TRBJ2-1; 9 nucleotides agree with TRBD2. The CDR3 covers 16 residues. The V gene end was trimmed by 4 bases and the J gene end by 6 bases; junction bases not matched to a gene: 10. Looked up from germline, CDR1 is LGHDT and CDR2 is YNNKEL (reference sequence). The CDR3 loop is CASSRSLAGLPNEQFF. The DNA of the CDR3 is TGTGCCAGCAGCCGCTCTCTAGCGGGACTCCCCAATGAGCAGTTCTTC.

The CDR3 is CASSPWLAEYNEQFF. Here the CDR3 DNA reads TGTGCCAGCAGTCCCTGGTTAGCGGAATACAATGAGCAGTTCTTC. The genes are TRBV6-4 and TRBJ2-1, with a weak D call TRBD2 (6 bases). The CDR3 is 15 residues long. Trimming removed 5 bases at V and 4 bases at J, with 15 bases between. Germline CDR1 reads MRHNA; CDR2 reads SNTAGT.

This chain links TRBV12-3 or TRBV12-4 with TRBJ1-2, with TRBD1 as a possible D gene (6 bases). This CDR3 contains 12 residues. V gave up 4 bases and J gave up 6 bases, with 9 bases separating them. This CDR3 reads CASSYRENGYTF. CDR3 bases: TGTGCCAGCAGTTACAGGGAAAATGGCTACACCTTC.

Remarks on this clone: Other DNA sequences from this sample encode an identical CDR3 as well. The genes are TRBV7-2 and TRBJ2-7, with 8 bases identical to TRBD2. V shed 5 bases and J 2 bases; nucleotides not matched to a gene: 8. The V gene's germline CDR1 is SGHTA and CDR2 FQGNSA. The CDR3 contains 15 residues. The CDR3 coding sequence is TGTGCCAGCAGCCCCGGGACTAGTGGACCCTACGAGCAGTACTTC. Its translation: CASSPGTSGPYEQYF.

V is TRBV13 and J is TRBJ2-7; D is perhaps TRBD2 (5 bases). The ends were cut back, 5 bases at V and 5 bases at J, with 7 bases in the middle. The CDR3 has 11 residues. Germline CDR1 is PRHDT and CDR2 is FYEKMQ (reference sequence). The DNA for the CDR3 is TGTGCCAGCAGCCTCGGGAACGAGCAGTACTTC. Amino acid sequence: CASSLGNEQYF.